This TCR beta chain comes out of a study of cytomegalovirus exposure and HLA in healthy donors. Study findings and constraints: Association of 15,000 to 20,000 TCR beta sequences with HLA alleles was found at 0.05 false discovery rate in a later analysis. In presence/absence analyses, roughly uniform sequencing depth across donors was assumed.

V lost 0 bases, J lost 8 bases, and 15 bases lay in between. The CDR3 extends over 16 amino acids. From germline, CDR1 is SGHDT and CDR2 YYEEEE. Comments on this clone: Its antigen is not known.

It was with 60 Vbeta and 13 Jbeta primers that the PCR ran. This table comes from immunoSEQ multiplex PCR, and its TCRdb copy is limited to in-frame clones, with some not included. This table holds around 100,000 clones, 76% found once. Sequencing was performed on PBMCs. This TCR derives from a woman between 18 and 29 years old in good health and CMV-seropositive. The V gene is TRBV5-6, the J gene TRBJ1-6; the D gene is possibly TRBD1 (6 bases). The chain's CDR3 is CASSLENTGYYSPLHF. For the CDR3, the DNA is TGTGCCAGCAGCTTGGAAAACACAGGGTATTATTCACCCCTCCACTTT.